This paragraph reports one TCR beta chain. Its target is unknown. This record belongs to a study of cytomegalovirus exposure and HLA in healthy donors. This CDR3 has 13 amino acids. From germline, CDR1 is SGHTA and CDR2 FQGNSA. PCR employed 60 Vbeta and 13 Jbeta primers. The authors' processing: An analysis that came later counted 80 million or so unique TCR beta chains, approximately 10 million shared. Profiling relied on immunoSEQ multiplex PCR, and the TCRdb table lists in-frame clones only, not all of them. V and J calls and clone size follow that table, whereas D and trimming were derived from the DNA. In all, the sample yields about 110,000 clones. Study-wide results and limits: Later on, analysis showed that most CMV-associated TCR beta chains appeared to be HLA-restricted. Across donors, presence/absence analyses took sequencing depth to be roughly uniform. In a later analysis, TCR beta V- and J-gene trimming was associated with a missense DCLRE1C variant.

This chain uses TRBV7-2 with TRBJ2-5; no clear D. TRBJ2-7 explains the end of the DNA better; the J call may be wrong. This receptor was identified in a man aged 35-49 years in good health and CMV-seropositive. The sequencing sample was made of PBMCs. The CDR3: CASSLGHNYEQYF. The CDR3, as DNA: TGTGCCAGCAGCTTAGGTCACAACTACGAGCAGTACTTC.